This note documents a single T cell receptor beta chain sequence. What it recognizes is unknown. Clones were read by immunoSEQ multiplex PCR, and TCRdb kept only the in-frame ones, dropping some. The sample lists about 600,000 clones; 98% were seen once. CD8 cells classed as naive were CD45RO-negative and positively selected for CCR7, excluding terminally differentiated effector memory CD45RA+ cells. CDR1 is SEHNR, CDR2 FQNEAQ, per germline (reference sequence). Unmatched junction bases numbered 9, after V lost 4 bases and J lost 4 bases. The CDR3 is made up of 17 amino acids. The data stem from a study of shared clonotypes between healthy human individuals. General study findings and limits: Among non-shared clonotypes, generation probabilities were lower than among those shared by all four donors.

This chain uses TRBV7-9 with TRBJ1-4; TRBD1 aligns across 10 bases. The clonotype originates from a man aged 25-40 years in good health. Sequencing was carried out using naive CD8+ T cells sorted from blood. CDR3 DNA sequence: TGTGCCAGCAGCTCTTACCTAGGACAGGGGGGTAATGAAAAACTGTTTTTT. This translates into CASSSYLGQGGNEKLFF.